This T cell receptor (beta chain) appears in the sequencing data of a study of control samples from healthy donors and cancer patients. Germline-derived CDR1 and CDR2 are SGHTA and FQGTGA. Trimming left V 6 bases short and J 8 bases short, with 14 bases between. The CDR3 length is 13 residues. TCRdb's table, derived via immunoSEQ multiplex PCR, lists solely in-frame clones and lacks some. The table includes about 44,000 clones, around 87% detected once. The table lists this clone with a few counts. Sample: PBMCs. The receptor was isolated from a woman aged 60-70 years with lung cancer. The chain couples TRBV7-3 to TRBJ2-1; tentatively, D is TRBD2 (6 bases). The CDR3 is CASRPHASDEQFF. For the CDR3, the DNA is TGTGCCAGCAGACCTCATGCTAGCGATGAGCAGTTCTTC.